These T cell receptor beta chains were read from a single sample in a study of T cells after yellow fever vaccination. TCRdb called the 5' RACE reads again in MiXCR, with one record for every CDR3 protein. Among 250,000 or so distinct CDR3 sequences listed, roughly 3.5% were seen once. Sequencing used PBMCs, obtained 15 days after the yellow fever booster vaccination. All receptors derive from a man between 18 and 35 years old who received the YFV17D yellow fever vaccine. The CDR3 runs from the conserved cysteine through the conserved F or W. D genes are given only for firm matches. Where a row states a size, it is once, few, many or the class of an expanded clone; other rows omit it.

d_gene	v_gene	abundance	j_gene	CDR3aa	CDR3nt
.	TRBV7-2	many	TRBJ2-3	CASRSPGRKLYF	TGTGCCAGCAGATCCCCGGGACGGAAGCTGTATTTT
.	TRBV20-1	many	TRBJ1-1	CSAREVGARYEAFF	TGCAGTGCTAGAGAGGTTGGGGCTCGGTATGAAGCTTTCTTT
TRBD1	TRBV7-9	many	TRBJ2-6	CASSLAGTGPYGANVLTF	TGTGCCAGCAGCTTAGCGGGGACAGGGCCCTATGGGGCCAACGTCCTGACTTTC
TRBD1	TRBV20-1	many	TRBJ2-3	CSAAARDRGRDTQYF	TGCAGTGCCGCCGCCCGGGACAGGGGAAGGGATACGCAGTATTTT
.	TRBV7-2	.	TRBJ1-2	CASSLGGFGYTF	TGTGCCAGCAGCTTAGGAGGGTTCGGCTACACCTTC
.	TRBV5-1	many	TRBJ2-1	CASSFQGFSNEQFF	TGCGCCAGCAGCTTTCAGGGTTTTTCAAATGAGCAGTTCTTC
.	TRBV5-1	many	TRBJ1-4	CASSLGQGTEKLFF	TGCGCCAGCAGCCTTGGGCAGGGGACTGAAAAACTGTTTTTT
TRBD2	TRBV7-2	many	TRBJ2-3	CASSLLAGVRTDTQYF	TGTGCCAGCAGCTTACTAGCGGGGGTCCGCACAGATACGCAGTATTTT
.	TRBV7-8	many	TRBJ2-5	CASSLRRVQETQYF	TGTGCCAGCAGCTTACGGCGGGTCCAAGAGACCCAGTACTTC
.	TRBV6-5	many	TRBJ2-5	CASSPDWTQETQYF	TGTGCCAGCAGTCCCGACTGGACACAAGAGACCCAGTACTTC
TRBD1	TRBV4-1	many	TRBJ2-7	CASSRQRTGTGDWYEQYF	TGCGCCAGCAGCCGCCAAAGGACCGGGACAGGGGATTGGTACGAGCAGTACTTC
.	TRBV6-6	many	TRBJ1-2	CASSPLHPNGYTF	TGTGCCAGCAGTCCATTACATCCCAATGGCTACACCTTC
.	TRBV5-5	many	TRBJ2-4	CASGRATTKNIQYF	TGTGCCAGCGGGCGAGCCACCACCAAAAACATTCAGTACTTC
.	TRBV7-6	many	TRBJ2-4	CASSLGQGLNIQYF	TGTGCCAGCAGCTTAGGCCAGGGGCTGAACATTCAGTACTTC
.	TRBV29-1	many	TRBJ2-1	CSVVSGLNEQFF	TGCAGCGTTGTTTCCGGGCTCAATGAGCAGTTCTTC
.	TRBV5-1	many	TRBJ2-2	CASSGPVVSTGELFF	TGCGCCAGCAGCGGGCCCGTCGTCAGCACCGGGGAGCTGTTTTTT
TRBD1	TRBV6-1	many	TRBJ1-5	CASRRDRGLPQHF	TGTGCCAGCAGGCGGGACAGGGGGTTGCCCCAGCATTTT
.	TRBV12-3/TRBV12-4	many	TRBJ1-5	CASSGGALNQPQHF	TGTGCCAGCAGTGGGGGGGCACTCAATCAGCCCCAGCATTTT
.	TRBV7-2	many	TRBJ2-3	CASSPQYLEDTQYF	TGTGCCAGCAGCCCTCAGTATCTTGAAGATACGCAGTATTTT
.	TRBV12-3/TRBV12-4	many	TRBJ2-6	CASSPADGYEDYSGANVLTF	TGTGCCAGCAGTCCCGCGGACGGTTACGAGGATTACTCTGGGGCCAACGTCCTGACTTTC
.	TRBV7-2	many	TRBJ1-2	CASSLETANYGYTF	TGTGCCAGCAGCTTAGAGACAGCTAACTATGGCTACACCTTC
.	TRBV5-1	many	TRBJ1-1	CASSPHRGPPENTEAFF	TGCGCCAGCAGCCCGCACCGGGGTCCACCGGAGAACACTGAAGCTTTCTTT
TRBD1	TRBV4-1	many	TRBJ1-4	CASSQDGGGGGEKLFF	TGCGCCAGCAGCCAAGATGGAGGGGGCGGTGGTGAAAAACTGTTTTTT
TRBD2	TRBV7-9	many	TRBJ2-2	CASRPTAGTGELFF	TGTGCCAGCAGACCAACAGCGGGGACCGGGGAGCTGTTTTTT
TRBD2	TRBV4-1	many	TRBJ2-2	CASSQRLAAGLGTGELFF	TGCGCCAGCAGCCAACGGCTAGCGGCGGGCCTGGGGACCGGGGAGCTGTTTTTT
.	TRBV18	many	TRBJ1-5	CASSPGINQPQHF	TGTGCCAGCTCACCAGGGATTAATCAGCCCCAGCATTTT
.	TRBV5-1	many	TRBJ1-3	CASSLEASGNTIYF	TGCGCCAGCAGCTTGGAAGCCTCTGGAAACACCATATATTTT
.	TRBV24-1	many	TRBJ1-5	CATKGGWNQPQHF	TGTGCCACCAAGGGGGGCTGGAATCAGCCCCAGCATTTT
.	TRBV12-3/TRBV12-4	many	TRBJ2-6	CASSLSGPGANVLTF	TGTGCCAGCAGTTTGTCGGGGCCTGGGGCCAACGTCCTGACTTTC
.	TRBV5-4	few	TRBJ1-2	CASSSPLTARLGYTF	TGTGCCAGCAGCTCCCCTCTAACCGCGCGACTTGGCTACACCTTC
TRBD1	TRBV5-1	many	TRBJ2-1	CASSTDRGGYNEQFF	TGCGCCAGCAGCACGGACAGGGGCGGGTACAATGAGCAGTTCTTC
TRBD1	TRBV20-1	many	TRBJ1-1	CSARAGGLAEAFF	TGCAGTGCTAGAGCAGGGGGATTGGCTGAAGCTTTCTTT
TRBD1	TRBV6-1	.	TRBJ1-1	CASTYPGQGNYLNTEAFF	TGTGCCAGCACCTACCCCGGACAGGGAAATTACTTGAACACTGAAGCTTTCTTT
TRBD2	TRBV5-6	.	TRBJ2-5	CASSTGLAARETQYF	TGTGCCAGCAGCACGGGACTAGCGGCCCGCGAGACCCAGTACTTC
.	TRBV6-6	many	TRBJ2-2	CASSYSIAQINTGELFF	TGTGCCAGCAGTTACTCGATCGCACAGATTAACACCGGGGAGCTGTTTTTT
TRBD1	TRBV12-3/TRBV12-4	many	TRBJ2-5	CASSGQGFQETQYF	TGTGCCAGCAGTGGACAGGGCTTCCAAGAGACCCAGTACTTC
.	TRBV7-9	many	TRBJ2-5	CASSLGVGSGAQYF	TGTGCCAGCAGCTTGGGGGTCGGCTCGGGGGCCCAGTACTTC
.	TRBV7-2	many	TRBJ1-1	CASSLERGLGTEAFF	TGTGCCAGCAGCTTAGAGCGGGGTTTGGGCACTGAAGCTTTCTTT
TRBD1	TRBV4-3	many	TRBJ2-1	CASSQVGTGGSGEQFF	TGCGCCAGCAGCCAAGTCGGGACAGGGGGTTCGGGGGAGCAGTTCTTC
.	TRBV9	many	TRBJ1-2	CASRDDLYGYTF	TGTGCCAGCAGGGACGATCTCTATGGCTACACCTTC
TRBD2	TRBV7-2	many	TRBJ2-3	CASSLVGTNTDTQYF	TGTGCCAGCAGCTTAGTCGGGACTAACACAGATACGCAGTATTTT
.	TRBV15	many	TRBJ2-1	CATSRDSDEQFF	TGTGCCACCAGCAGAGATTCGGATGAGCAGTTCTTC
.	TRBV12-3/TRBV12-4	many	TRBJ2-7	CASSLRGYEQYF	TGTGCCAGCAGTTTAAGGGGGTACGAGCAGTACTTC
.	TRBV6-5	many	TRBJ2-5	CASSPSGWGRVQETQYF	TGTGCCAGCAGTCCGTCCGGGTGGGGAAGGGTCCAAGAGACCCAGTACTTC
.	TRBV11-3	few	TRBJ1-5	CASSWGGGNQPQHF	TGTGCCAGCAGCTGGGGAGGGGGCAATCAGCCCCAGCATTTT
.	TRBV20-1	many	TRBJ2-5	CSARDDAEAEETQYF	TGCAGTGCTAGGGACGACGCTGAGGCGGAGGAGACCCAGTACTTC
.	TRBV20-1	many	TRBJ1-1	CSARVQGIDTEAFF	TGCAGTGCTAGAGTCCAGGGGATTGACACTGAAGCTTTCTTT
TRBD2	TRBV20-1	many	TRBJ2-5	CSAGDKRGAWETQYF	TGCAGTGCGGGCGATAAGCGGGGGGCCTGGGAGACCCAGTACTTC
.	TRBV5-1	many	TRBJ2-1	CASSFRDSGGSYNEQFF	TGCGCCAGCAGCTTCCGGGACAGCGGGGGTTCCTACAATGAGCAGTTCTTC